The 13 T cell receptor beta chains given below trace back to one sample, sequenced in a study of Graves' ophthalmopathy and Graves' hyperthyroidism. The authors amplified TCR beta CDR3 regions, and they did so from RNA transcripts for repertoire sequencing. First-round RT-PCR relied on HTBI primers, and a second-round multiplex PCR came next. TCRdb used MiXCR to reprocess the multiplex PCR reads, holding one entry per CDR3 protein. The sample has about 400,000 distinct CDR3 sequences; 15% to 20% are singletons. Material: peripheral blood. The receptors were gathered from a young woman with Graves' ophthalmopathy.

Ten or more counts support this clonotype. J is TRBJ1-1 and V is TRBV6-2 or TRBV6-3, with 7 bases aligning to TRBD1. CDR3 length equals 14 residues. The V and J ends lost 9 bases and 5 bases, in that order; junction bases with no gene match: 12. Germline CDR1 and CDR2: MNHEY and SVGEGT. The CDR3 is CASCSGQMITEAFF. The CDR3 DNA follows: TGTGCCAGTTGCTCGGGACAGATGATTACTGAAGCTTTCTTT.

This clonotype has ten or more counts. The rearrangement uses TRBV10-3 and TRBJ2-5; D unclear. Trimming left V 3 bases short and J 5 bases short, with 13 bases between. This CDR3 is 14 amino acids long. The germline gives CDR1 ENHRY, CDR2 SYGVKD. The CDR3 is CAISDTSGRETQYF. CDR3 DNA sequence: TGTGCCATCAGTGATACCTCTGGACGGGAGACCCAGTACTTC.

This clonotype was seen at least ten times. The chain employs TRBV20-1 and TRBJ1-1; 10 nucleotides align to TRBD1. The CDR3 contains 14 residues. With 6 bases clipped from V and 2 bases from J, the junction kept 6 bases outside the gene matches. The germline V gene encodes CDR1 DFQATT and CDR2 SNEGSKA (reference sequence). CDR3 nucleotides: TGCAGTGCCCTTCGGGACAGGGGTAACACTGAAGCTTTCTTT. Its translation: CSALRDRGNTEAFF.

This clonotype was seen at least ten times. The gene calls are TRBV7-8 and TRBJ2-7; either TRBD1 or TRBD2 may fit D (5 bases each). V was trimmed by 6 bases and J by 0 bases, leaving 15 bases between them. CDR3 size: 15 residues. Germline CDR1 reads SGHVS; CDR2 reads FQNEAQ. The CDR3 DNA is TGTGCCAGCAGAGCCCTGGCAGGGAGCTCCTACGAGCAGTACTTC. It specifies CASRALAGSSYEQYF.

This clonotype was detected many times. The chain links TRBV24-1 to TRBJ1-5; perhaps TRBD1 as D (5 bases). V gave up 4 bases and J gave up 4 bases, with 7 bases separating them. The germline V gene encodes CDR1 KGHDR and CDR2 SFDVKD. This CDR3 spans 13 amino acids. DNA of the CDR3: TGTGCCACCAGTGAACCAGGGAATCAGCCCCAGCATTTT. It translates to CATSEPGNQPQHF.

At least ten counts were recorded for this clonotype. The V and J genes are TRBV20-1 and TRBJ1-1; unclear D gene. Trimming removed 0 bases at V and 0 bases at J, with 5 bases between. This CDR3 is built from 13 residues. Germline lookup yields CDR1 DFQATT and CDR2 SNEGSKA (reference sequence). This chain's CDR3 is CSARDLVNTEAFF. CDR3 nucleotide sequence: TGCAGTGCTAGAGATCTCGTGAACACTGAAGCTTTCTTT.

At least ten counts were recorded for this clonotype. The V call is TRBV2, the J call TRBJ1-6, with TRBD1 matching over 9 bases. Trimming removed 3 bases from V and 13 bases from J; junction bases left unmatched: 7. The CDR3 has 14 residues. Looked up from germline, CDR1 is SNHLY and CDR2 is FYNNEI. The CDR3 DNA reads TGTGCCAGCAGTGATCGGACAGGGGTAGTGCCCCTCCACTTT. This translates into CASSDRTGVVPLHF. The full variable domain, in which reference TRBV2 and TRBJ1-6 provide the parts outside the CDR3, is EPEVTQTPSHQVTQMGQEVILRCVPISNHLYFYWYRQILGQKVEFLVSFYNNEISEKSEIFDDQFSVERPDGSNFTLKIRSTKLEDSAMYFCASSDRTGVVPLHFGNGTRLTVT.

There are many counts of this clonotype. V is TRBV11-1 and J is TRBJ2-2, with 7 bases identical to TRBD2. The V segment lost 3 bases and the J segment 7 bases; nucleotides outside the gene matches: 11. Per germline, CDR1 SGHAT and CDR2 FQDESV (reference sequence). The CDR3 has 16 residues. The CDR3 loop is CASSLMVAGDGGELFF. CDR3 bases: TGTGCCAGCAGCTTGATGGTAGCGGGTGACGGCGGGGAGCTGTTTTTT.

This clonotype was observed at least ten times. The genes are TRBV2 and TRBJ2-7, with TRBD1 matching over 9 bases. The CDR3 loop spans 16 amino acids. V lost 7 bases and J lost 5; bases outside the gene matches: 15. Germline loops: CDR1 SNHLY, CDR2 FYNNEI. CDR3 bases: TGTGCCAGCACCGTGGAACAGGGGGCCCGAAGGGACGAGCAGTACTTC. Its protein product is CASTVEQGARRDEQYF.

The table lists this clonotype with many counts. V usage is TRBV12-3 or TRBV12-4 and J usage is TRBJ2-5; D remains ambiguous. The CDR3 totals 11 residues. Trimming left V 2 bases short and J 7 bases short, with 5 bases between. The CDR3 here is CASSLWATQYF. The CDR3 DNA reads as TGTGCCAGCAGTTTATGGGCGACCCAGTACTTC.

Only a few counts were recorded for this clonotype. J is TRBJ2-4 and V is TRBV10-3, with 7 nucleotides matching TRBD1. Germline CDR1 and CDR2: ENHRY and SYGVKD. With 2 bases clipped from V and 5 bases from J, the junction kept 3 bases outside the gene matches. This CDR3 region has 14 residues. The CDR3 is CAISEKGAENIQYF. The CDR3 DNA follows: TGTGCCATCAGTGAGAAGGGGGCAGAAAACATTCAGTACTTC.

The table lists this clonotype with many counts. In DNA form, the CDR3 reads TGTGCCAGCAGCTCTACCCCGTTCCTTAGAGGTAACACTGAAGCTTTCTTT. Its protein is CASSSTPFLRGNTEAFF. The chain employs TRBV7-9 and TRBJ1-1; no clear D gene. Per germline, CDR1 SEHNR and CDR2 FQNEAQ (reference sequence). This CDR3 spans 17 amino acids. Trimming took off 4 bases at V and 2 bases at J, with 20 bases between the two ends.

The gene calls are TRBV20-1 and TRBJ2-7; 10 positions match TRBD1. Trimming cost V 3 bases and J 5 bases; bases outside gene matches: 7. This CDR3 spans 14 amino acids. Per the germline V gene, CDR1 is DFQATT and CDR2 is SNEGSKA (reference sequence). Here the CDR3 reads CSASPGQGIHEQYF. DNA for the CDR3: TGCAGTGCTAGCCCGGGACAGGGGATTCACGAGCAGTACTTC.